This T cell receptor (beta chain) was recorded in a study of blood T cell repertoires in COVID-19. Looking at the study overall: Italy, Spain and the United States were the sources of the convalescent and acute COVID-19 samples.

The authors' processing: Nucleated cell number was recorded as an estimate derived from reference gene primer amplification. TCRdb's table, derived via immunoSEQ multiplex PCR, lists solely in-frame clones and lacks some. Clonal size and the V and J genes are those of that table, whereas D and trimming came from the DNA. The repertoire holds about 84,000 clones, with about 83% as singletons. With V trimmed by 5 bases and J by 3 bases, 4 bases remained unmatched. The CDR3 sequence is 16 residues long. In germline, CDR1 is SEHNR, CDR2 FQNEAQ (reference sequence). The source of this sequence is a woman aged 80 or over with acute or convalescent COVID-19. Source material: peripheral blood. This chain uses TRBV7-9 with TRBJ2-2; TRBD2 matches at 12 bases. The DNA of the CDR3 is TGTGCCAGCAGCACCCGGACTAGCGGGGACACCGGGGAGCTGTTTTTT. It yields the protein CASSTRTSGDTGELFF.